These T cell receptor beta chains were read from a single sample in a study of T cell repertoires in cytomegalovirus infection. No antigen has been assigned to these receptors. TCRdb used MiXCR to reprocess the reads, holding one entry per CDR3 protein. Here the sample spans hundreds of thousands of distinct CDR3 sequences, 25% to 40% being singletons. The sequencing here drew on cultured CD8+ T cells from PBMCs, taken from culture after CMV antigen stimulation. All receptors come from a human donor in good health (CMV status not recorded). Some clones in this sample may be carry-over from other donors' samples. Both conserved end residues are part of each CDR3. Fields, in order: V gene, D gene, clone size, J gene, CDR3 protein, CDR3 DNA. D genes are given only for firm matches. A clone size is listed for some rows: how often the clone was seen (once, few, many), or a class if it is expanded.

TRBV5-1	.	many	TRBJ1-1	CASSLGGQVNTEAFF	TGTGCCAGCAGCTTAGGGGGGCAGGTCAACACTGAAGCTTTCTTT
TRBV7-9	.	.	TRBJ1-1	CASAQGNTEAFF	TGTGCCAGCGCCCAGGGGAACACTGAAGCTTTCTTT
TRBV7-9	.	.	TRBJ1-2	CASRLEQGTSCTF	TGTGCCAGCAGATTAGAGCAGGGGACGTCGTGCACCTTC
TRBV10-3	TRBD1	.	TRBJ2-1	CAISEGQGIYNEQFF	TGTGCCATCAGTGAAGGACAGGGGATCTACAATGAGCAGTTCTTC
TRBV7-6	.	few	TRBJ1-2	CASSLAPGRSPHGYTF	TGTGCCAGCAGCTTAGCCCCCGGACGGAGTCCCCATGGCTACACCTTC
TRBV6-5	TRBD1	.	TRBJ1-6	CASANLGQVNWVRDSPLHF	TGTGCCAGCGCAAACTTGGGACAGGTGAATTGGGTTAGAGATTCACCCCTCCACTTT
TRBV7-9	.	.	TRBJ1-1	CASSPTSGGRRTEAFF	TGTGCCAGCAGCCCAACGAGTGGGGGGAGGCGCACTGAAGCTTTCTTT
TRBV6-5	.	.	TRBJ2-1	CASSSTGPSSYNEQFF	TGTGCCAGCAGTTCCACGGGACCCAGCTCCTACAATGAGCAGTTCTTC
TRBV6-2/TRBV6-3	TRBD1	.	TRBJ1-1	CASSYFDRDTEAFF	TGTGCCAGCAGTTACTTCGACAGGGACACTGAAGCTTTCTTT
TRBV7-2	TRBD2	many	TRBJ2-5	CASSLAGGKQETQYF	TGTGCCAGCAGCTTAGCGGGGGGGAAACAAGAGACCCAGTACTTC
TRBV5-4	TRBD2	few	TRBJ2-1	CASSLLAGAYYNEQFF	TGTGCCAGCAGCTTACTAGCGGGGGCCTACTACAATGAGCAGTTCTTC
TRBV29-1	.	.	TRBJ2-7	CSVVPSTGYEQYF	TGCAGCGTTGTGCCCTCGACCGGGTACGAGCAGTACTTC
TRBV7-6	.	few	TRBJ1-1	CASSLARQPIELNTEAFF	TGTGCCAGCAGCTTAGCGAGGCAGCCTATAGAACTGAACACTGAAGCTTTCTTT
TRBV3-1	.	.	TRBJ2-2	CASSQTGASYGELFF	TGTGCCAGCAGCCAAACGGGGGCCTCCTATGGGGAGCTGTTTTTT
TRBV4-1	.	few	TRBJ1-6	CASSQAPSSPLHF	TGCGCCAGCAGCCAAGCCCCCAGTTCACCCCTCCACTTT
TRBV4-1	.	.	TRBJ2-1	CASSHPASGDTYNEQFF	TGCGCCAGCAGCCATCCAGCCTCGGGGGATACCTACAATGAGCAGTTCTTC
TRBV10-2	TRBD2	.	TRBJ2-7	CASSESRWEASGASLREQYF	TGCGCCAGCAGTGAGTCCCGGTGGGAGGCTAGCGGGGCGAGCCTACGGGAGCAGTACTTC
TRBV15	.	.	TRBJ2-7	CATSGGRTSYEQYF	TGTGCCACCAGCGGCGGACGGACATCCTACGAGCAGTACTTC
TRBV28	TRBD1	many	TRBJ1-4	CASSPPGQAREKLFF	TGTGCCAGCAGCCCCCCGGGACAGGCTCGGGAAAAACTGTTTTTT
TRBV5-5	TRBD2	few	TRBJ2-3	CASSLGSGGLSTDTQYF	TGTGCCAGCAGCTTGGGGTCGGGGGGACTTAGCACAGATACGCAGTATTTT
TRBV4-1	.	few	TRBJ1-4	CASSAVARQGAGRFF	TGCGCCAGCAGCGCAGTTGCGAGACAAGGGGCTGGTCGGTTTTTT
TRBV10-3	TRBD1	.	TRBJ1-1	CAIKSGGLNTEAFF	TGTGCCATCAAGTCAGGGGGGCTGAACACTGAAGCTTTCTTT
TRBV4-1	.	.	TRBJ1-5	CASSQGPGNQPQHF	TGCGCCAGCAGCCAAGGCCCGGGAAATCAGCCCCAGCATTTT
TRBV6-5	TRBD1	few	TRBJ1-1	CASNIRGTGRDEAFF	TGTGCCAGCAACATACGCGGGACAGGAAGAGATGAAGCTTTCTTT
TRBV27	.	.	TRBJ2-2	CASARRPNTGELFF	TGTGCCAGCGCCCGGCGCCCGAACACCGGGGAGCTGTTTTTT
TRBV19	TRBD1	few	TRBJ1-1	CASSLALGQGTSLTEAFF	TGTGCCAGTAGTTTAGCCCTGGGACAGGGAACCAGCCTCACTGAAGCTTTCTTT
TRBV7-6	.	.	TRBJ2-7	CASSAQGGASYELYF	TGTGCCAGCAGCGCACAGGGGGGGGCTTCCTACGAGCTGTACTTC
TRBV15	.	.	TRBJ1-1	CATSREPGDWGTEAFF	TGTGCCACCAGCAGAGAACCCGGGGACTGGGGCACTGAAGCTTTCTTT
TRBV7-8	TRBD1	many	TRBJ2-7	CATGTGTYEQYF	TGTGCCACCGGGACAGGGACCTACGAGCAGTACTTC
TRBV12-3/TRBV12-4	TRBD1	.	TRBJ1-5	CANSFKGAGQPQHF	TGTGCCAACAGTTTTAAGGGGGCCGGTCAGCCCCAGCATTTT
TRBV20-1	.	once	TRBJ2-3	CSARRTVRITQLDTQYF	TGCAGTGCTAGACGAACCGTAAGGATCACACAGCTGGATACGCAGTATTTT
TRBV12-3/TRBV12-4	.	.	TRBJ2-7	CASSLWDYEQYF	TGTGCCAGCAGTTTGTGGGACTACGAGCAGTACTTC
TRBV7-9	TRBD1	few	TRBJ2-1	CAAYQGVSYNEQFF	TGTGCCGCATACCAGGGGGTCTCCTACAATGAGCAGTTCTTC
TRBV27	.	.	TRBJ1-6	CASSSMTNSPLHF	TGTGCCAGCAGTTCAATGACAAATTCACCCCTCCACTTT
TRBV7-9	.	few	TRBJ2-2	CASSPTPGQGRSTGELFF	TGTGCCAGCAGCCCTACCCCGGGGCAGGGTCGGAGCACCGGGGAGCTGTTTTTT
TRBV12-3/TRBV12-4	.	many	TRBJ2-4	CASSLGVLDIQYF	TGTGCCAGCAGTTTAGGTGTTCTAGACATTCAGTACTTC
TRBV7-2	TRBD2	many	TRBJ2-5	CASSLKAGGRGLQETQYF	TGTGCCAGCAGCTTAAAAGCGGGGGGGCGGGGCCTCCAAGAGACCCAGTACTTC
TRBV24-1	.	.	TRBJ1-1	CATSVGLNTEAFF	TGTGCCACCAGTGTGGGCCTGAACACTGAAGCTTTCTTT
TRBV6-5	.	.	TRBJ1-1	CASFGWPEAFF	TGTGCCAGCTTCGGGTGGCCTGAAGCTTTCTTT
TRBV7-9	.	few	TRBJ1-1	CASSSTATEAFF	TGTGCCAGCAGCTCGACTGCCACTGAAGCTTTCTTT
TRBV7-2	TRBD2	many	TRBJ2-5	CASSVRLAGGSQETQYF	TGTGCCAGCAGCGTTCGACTAGCGGGGGGATCTCAGGAGACCCAGTACTTC
TRBV7-9	TRBD2	.	TRBJ2-3	CASSLSSGASTDTQYF	TGTGCCAGCAGCCTCTCTAGCGGGGCTAGCACAGATACGCAGTATTTT
TRBV4-1	.	.	TRBJ2-1	CASSQGRTGDEQFF	TGCGCCAGCAGCCAAGGTCGAACGGGGGATGAGCAGTTCTTC
TRBV27	TRBD2	once	TRBJ2-2	CASRIAGSLGELFF	TGTGCCAGCAGAATAGCGGGGTCACTCGGGGAGCTGTTTTTT
TRBV12-3/TRBV12-4	TRBD2	many	TRBJ2-3	CASSLRGGITDTQYF	TGTGCCAGTTCCTTGCGGGGGGGGATCACAGATACGCAGTATTTT
TRBV19	.	few	TRBJ1-1	CAVSLRDRTGSTEAFF	TGTGCCGTATCTCTCCGAGACAGGACTGGGAGCACTGAAGCTTTCTTT
TRBV12-3/TRBV12-4	.	few	TRBJ2-3	CASRGGTTADTQYF	TGTGCCAGCAGAGGGGGGACAACGGCAGATACGCAGTATTTT
TRBV25-1	.	.	TRBJ1-2	CASSDGGDYNYGYTF	TGTGCCAGCAGTGATGGGGGGGACTATAACTATGGCTACACCTTC
TRBV12-3/TRBV12-4	.	.	TRBJ1-5	CASSLGDWDRQPQHF	TGTGCCAGCAGCCTAGGGGACTGGGATCGTCAGCCCCAGCATTTT
TRBV24-1	.	.	TRBJ1-3	CATSDFGHTIYF	TGTGCCACCAGTGATTTTGGACACACCATATATTTT
TRBV6-6	TRBD2	.	TRBJ2-1	CASSYFAAGGSYNEQFF	TGTGCCAGCAGTTACTTCGCAGCGGGGGGCTCCTACAATGAGCAGTTCTTC
TRBV7-8	TRBD2	few	TRBJ2-2	CASSAGLAGLTGELFF	TGTGCCAGCAGCGCAGGACTAGCGGGGCTCACCGGGGAGCTGTTTTTT
TRBV4-2	.	few	TRBJ2-7	CASSQQTAPHYEQYF	TGTGCCAGCAGCCAACAGACGGCGCCCCACTACGAGCAGTACTTC